This entry features one T cell receptor (beta chain) sequence. The source of the sample is a study of blood T cell repertoires in COVID-19. About the study: Samples representing acute and convalescent COVID-19 were sourced from the United States, Italy and Spain. T cells, B-cell-depleted T cells, or PBMCs supplied cDNA or gDNA.

Here immunoSEQ multiplex PCR was the method, and the copy in TCRdb shows in-frame clones only, minus some. The sample contains approximately 300,000 clones, approximately 86% of which appear only once. In germline, CDR1 is SGHRS, CDR2 YFSETQ. The CDR3 is 14 residues long. Trimming shortened V by 5 bases and J by 2 bases, and 13 bases separated the two germline ends. Specimen: peripheral blood. The clonotype originates from a woman in her 50s with active or convalescent COVID-19. The V call is TRBV5-1, the J call TRBJ2-5; perhaps TRBD1 as D (6 bases). CDR3 sequence reads: CASSSGQTQETQYF. The CDR3 DNA follows: TGCGCCAGCAGTTCCGGACAGACACAAGAGACCCAGTACTTC.